The TCR beta chain under discussion was sequenced for a study of response to subunit inactivated influenza vaccine. Study observations and caveats: Only a handful of new T cells, the authors suggested, are recruited with each seasonal influenza vaccination.

Worth noting for this clonotype: Its target is not known.

This CDR3 region has 14 residues. Trimming took 3 bases from V and 5 from J, leaving 14 bases between them. Germline CDR1 and CDR2: MDHEN and SYDVKM. TCRdb analysed the RT-PCR reads with MiXCR anew, one entry per CDR3 protein. The table has 300,000 to 350,000 distinct CDR3 sequences, roughly 22% seen once. The sequencing here drew on PBMCs from blood, taken about 19 months after vaccination. This receptor was taken from a man in his fifties or sixties who received an inactivated influenza vaccine. This chain connects TRBV28 to TRBJ2-7, with D perhaps matching TRBD1 (6 bases). CDR3 DNA sequence: TGTGCCAGCAGTTTCCGACAGGAGCGTGACGAGCAGTACTTC. This codes for CASSFRQERDEQYF. Full variable domain (rest looked up from reference TRBV28 and TRBJ2-7): DVKVTQSSRYLVKRTGEKVFLECVQDMDHENMFWYRQDPGLGLRLIYFSYDVKMKEKGDIPEGYSVSREKKERFSLILESASTNQTSMYLCASSFRQERDEQYFGPGTRLTVT.